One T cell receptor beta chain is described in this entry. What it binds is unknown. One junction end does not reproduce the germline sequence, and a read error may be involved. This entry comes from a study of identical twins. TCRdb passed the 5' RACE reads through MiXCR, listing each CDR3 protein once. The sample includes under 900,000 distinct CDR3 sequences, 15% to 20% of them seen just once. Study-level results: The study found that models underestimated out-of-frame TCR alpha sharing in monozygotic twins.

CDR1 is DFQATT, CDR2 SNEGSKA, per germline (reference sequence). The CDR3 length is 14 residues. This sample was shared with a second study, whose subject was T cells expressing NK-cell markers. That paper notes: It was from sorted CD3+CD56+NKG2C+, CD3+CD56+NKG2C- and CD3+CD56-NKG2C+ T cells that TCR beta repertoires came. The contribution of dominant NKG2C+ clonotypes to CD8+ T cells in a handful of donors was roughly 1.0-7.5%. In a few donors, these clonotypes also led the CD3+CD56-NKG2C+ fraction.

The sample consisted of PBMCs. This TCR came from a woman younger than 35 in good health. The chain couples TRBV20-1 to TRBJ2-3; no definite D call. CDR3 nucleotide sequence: TGCTGTGCTAGGCCCCCGGACCGGGTAGATACGCAGTATTTT. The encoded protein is CCARPPDRVDTQYF.